This TCR beta chain was observed in a study of shared clonotypes between healthy human individuals. Study summary: CD4 naive cells filled three plates per donor, CD4 memory three, CD8 naive two and CD8 memory one.

CD45RO negativity and positive selection for CCR7 defined naive CD8 cells, a population that excluded terminally differentiated effector memory CD45RA+ cells. Splitting of each subset's genomic DNA was done evenly across several immunoSEQ plates. Replicate sorted-subset PCRs were loaded with approximately 190 ng DNA, 31,000 or so T cell genomes. Authors' analysis steps: Because ImmunoSEQ provided only junction sequences with no quality scores, the filtering differed. This table comes from immunoSEQ multiplex PCR, and its TCRdb copy is limited to in-frame clones, with some not included. The DNA gave D and trimming, while V, J and clone size come from that table. The data contain around 2,000,000 clones, roughly 91% of them singletons. Sequencing input: naive CD8+ T cells from PBMCs. This receptor was obtained from a man younger than 35 in good health. Some clones in this sample may be carry-over from other donors' samples.

The CDR3 sequence is CASTKLAGGFNEQYF. CDR3 bases: TGTGCCAGCACCAAATTAGCGGGAGGCTTTAACGAGCAGTACTTC. The rearrangement joins TRBV5-5 to TRBJ2-7; 10 bases fit TRBD2. The CDR3 is made up of 15 amino acids. From germline, CDR1 is SGHKS and CDR2 YYEKEE (reference sequence). With V trimmed by 6 bases and J by 5 bases, 11 bases remained unmatched.